The present T cell receptor beta chain was sequenced within a study of blood T cell repertoires in COVID-19. Whole-study context: COVID-19 samples, acute and convalescent, were from the United States, Italy and Spain. The cDNA or gDNA used as material had been derived from T cells, B-cell-depleted T cells, or PBMCs.

The CDR3 extends over 14 amino acids. CDR1 SGHTA and CDR2 FQGNSA come from the germline V gene. Trimming cost V 1 base and J 4 bases; bases outside gene matches: 1. In the authors' methods: Reference gene primer amplification in the assay estimated nucleated cell counts. The assay was immunoSEQ multiplex PCR, and TCRdb's table has in-frame clones only and misses some. Clone size and the V and J calls come from that table; the DNA yielded D and trimming. The profile shows 13,000 to 15,000 clones, approximately 90% of them singletons. This receptor was identified in a human donor in a cohort sampled during active COVID-19. The genes are TRBV7-2 and TRBJ2-5, with 9 bases fitting TRBD2. Sequences were obtained from peripheral blood. The CDR3 loop reads CASSLDSGGETQYF. The CDR3 region has the DNA TGTGCCAGCAGCTTAGATAGCGGGGGAGAGACCCAGTACTTC.